These 16 T cell receptor beta chains share one sample of origin, sequenced in a study of beta chain features in type 1 diabetes (dated by TCRdb to the late 2010s). Library prep was done by the immunoSEQ multiplex PCR assay. The entire isolated RNA was reverse transcribed using the High Capacity cDNA Reverse Transcription Kit, and thus expressed TCRB transcripts were sequenced. TCRdb retrieved this table from immuneACCESS and kept in-frame rearrangements only. Not all clones are present; in checked studies, unresolved V genes account for under half, and no reason is known for the remainder. The sample has around 450,000 clones on record, approximately 10% of them singletons. The ten largest clones add up to more than 0.045% of the sample. Material: naive CD4+ T cells from blood. The sample's cell subset or site label is to be understood as: true naive CD4+ T cells. The receptors were gathered from a woman aged 18-29 years in good health.

The rearrangement links TRBV5-1 to TRBJ2-1, with 7 nucleotides matching TRBD1. V trimming: 6 bases; J trimming: 6 bases; junction bases outside the gene matches: 12. Looked up from germline, CDR1 is SGHRS and CDR2 is YFSETQ. The CDR3 runs to 15 residues. CDR3 residues: CASKLSTGPSNEQFF. CDR3 bases: TGCGCCAGCAAACTTTCGACAGGGCCTTCCAATGAGCAGTTCTTC.

This chain uses TRBV29-1 with TRBJ2-1, with TRBD2 identical over 7 bases. This CDR3 region has 14 residues. The V segment lost 5 bases and the J segment 4 bases; nucleotides outside the gene matches: 8. CDR1 is SQVTM, CDR2 ANQGSEA, per germline. The CDR3 is CSVFFASGYNEQFF. In nucleotides, the CDR3 is TGCAGCGTTTTCTTCGCTAGCGGATACAATGAGCAGTTCTTC.

The chain combines TRBV29-1 with TRBJ2-6; D is uncertain. The V and J ends lost 2 bases and 2 bases respectively, with 7 bases between them. This CDR3 contains 14 residues. From germline, CDR1 is SQVTM and CDR2 ANQGSEA. The CDR3: CSVESPPGANVLTF. CDR3 coding DNA: TGCAGCGTTGAAAGCCCCCCTGGGGCCAACGTCCTGACTTTC. Full variable domain (rest looked up from reference TRBV29-1 and TRBJ2-6): SAVISQKPSRDICQRGTSLTIQCQVDSQVTMMFWYRQQPGQSLTLIATANQGSEATYESGFVIDKFPISRPNLTFSTLTVSNMSPEDSSIYLCSVESPPGANVLTFGAGSRLTVL.

This clone appeared a few times. The chain employs TRBV6-5 and TRBJ1-5, with a possible D match to TRBD1 (6 bases). This CDR3 region has 15 residues. Trimming pared 5 bases from V and 1 base from J, leaving 12 bases between. CDR1 and CDR2 (germline): MNHEY, SVGAGI. The CDR3 DNA reads as TGTGCCAGCAGTATTACAGGGATGAGCAATCAGCCCCAGCATTTT. It yields the protein CASSITGMSNQPQHF.

This clone was seen a few times. The rearrangement joins TRBV23-1 to TRBJ2-7; no definite D call. TRBV23-1 is assigned to the ORF class and has an uncertain function. V lost 0 bases to trimming and J lost 0 bases, with 12 bases between them. The CDR3 loop spans 16 amino acids. DNA for the CDR3: TGCGCCAGCAGTCAATCGTTTAACCGAACCTCCTACGAGCAGTACGTC. The encoded protein is CASSQSFNRTSYEQYV.

This clone showed up just a few times. The J gene is TRBJ1-1, the V gene TRBV7-2; possibly TRBD1 for D (6 bases). Looked up from germline, CDR1 is SGHTA and CDR2 is FQGNSA. The CDR3 is 13 amino acids. V dropped 5 bases and J dropped 11 bases, with 18 bases sitting between them. CDR3 amino acids: CASSLQHRGGAFF. The CDR3 DNA reads TGTGCCAGCAGCCTCCAGCACCGAGGGGGGGCTTTCTTT.

In this sample, this clone turned up a few times. The chain employs TRBV29-1 and TRBJ2-7; weak D call: TRBD1 (5 bases). Deletions cut 1 base from V and 2 bases from J, with 15 bases between. This CDR3 has 15 amino acids. Germline V gene lookup returns CDR1 SQVTM and CDR2 ANQGSEA. The DNA for the CDR3 is TGCAGCGTTGAAGTTCGGACAAGACTCCCCTACGAGCAGTACTTC. Encoded protein: CSVEVRTRLPYEQYF.

J is TRBJ1-2 and V is TRBV4-3, with D possibly matching TRBD1 (6 bases). V shed 0 bases and J shed 5 bases, with 10 bases lying between them. CDR1 and CDR2 from the germline V gene are LGHNA and YSLEER. The CDR3 is 14 amino acids. The CDR3 is CASSQDTGYYGYTF. Written as DNA, the CDR3 is TGCGCCAGCAGCCAAGATACAGGGTATTATGGCTACACCTTC.

V is TRBV2 and J is TRBJ1-6; 7 nucleotides match TRBD1. Germline assignment: CDR1 SNHLY and CDR2 FYNNEI. The CDR3 is 15 amino acids. V lost 4 bases to trimming and J lost 10 bases; unmatched junction nucleotides: 10. CDR3 coding DNA: TGTGCCAGCAGTGTCGGCAGGGGGTCACGATCACCCCTCCACTTT. Its protein product is CASSVGRGSRSPLHF.

The chain links TRBV30 to TRBJ2-5, with TRBD2 matching over 10 bases. The CDR3 runs 14 residues. Trimming took 4 bases from V and 1 from J; bases not matched to a gene: 3. Germline V gene data show CDR1 as GTSNPN and CDR2 as SVGIG (reference sequence). Here the CDR3 reads CAWTGLAVQETQYF. The DNA of the CDR3 is TGTGCCTGGACTGGACTAGCGGTCCAAGAGACCCAGTACTTC.

The chain employs TRBV19 and TRBJ1-2; 7 nucleotides line up with TRBD1. V gave up 5 bases and J gave up 4 bases; unmatched junction bases: 10. The CDR3 extends over 15 amino acids. Germline-derived CDR1 and CDR2 are LNHDA and SQIVND (reference sequence). The CDR3 region is CASSPQDRIGYGYTF. The CDR3 nucleotides read TGTGCCAGTAGTCCTCAGGACAGGATTGGCTATGGCTACACCTTC.

The table lists this clone with a few counts. Within the sample, other DNA sequences also encode this same CDR3. The chain joins TRBV5-1 to TRBJ2-1; weak D call: TRBD1 (5 bases). CDR1 and CDR2 (germline): SGHRS, YFSETQ. Between the trimmed V and J ends, which lost 1 base and 1 base, there was a span of 9 bases. There are 15 residues in the CDR3. As DNA, the CDR3 is TGCGCCAGCAGCTTGACAGGAGAGTCCTACAATGAGCAGTTCTTC. Residues: CASSLTGESYNEQFF.

This chain uses TRBV29-1 with TRBJ2-3, with 9 bases lining up with TRBD2. The CDR3 is 14 amino acids. V was clipped by 2 bases and J by 7 bases; unmatched bases: 7. Germline V gene data show CDR1 as SQVTM and CDR2 as ANQGSEA. CDR3 sequence reads: CSVEWVAGANTQYF. CDR3 bases: TGCAGCGTTGAATGGGTAGCGGGGGCTAATACGCAGTATTTT.

This clone was picked up a small number of times. The chain combines TRBV7-3 with TRBJ2-1; 7 positions agree with TRBD2. The CDR3 contains 15 residues. V was pared by 6 bases and J by 9 bases, with 14 bases of the junction left unmatched. Germline V lookup: CDR1 SGHTA, CDR2 FQGTGA. The CDR3 is CASRDGRLPTGEQFF. CDR3 coding DNA: TGTGCCAGCAGAGACGGGAGGCTCCCAACGGGTGAGCAGTTCTTC.

This clone was observed a handful of times. The V call is TRBV28, the J call TRBJ2-7; D unclear. The CDR3 sequence is 14 residues long. CDR1 is MDHEN, CDR2 SYDVKM, per germline. V was cut by 5 bases and J by 2 bases, with 13 bases left in between. The CDR3 coding sequence is TGTGCCAGCAGTCGTAACGGACGGCCCTACGAGCAGTACGTC. It codes for CASSRNGRPYEQYV.

This rearrangement joins TRBV13 to TRBJ2-7; 12 positions match TRBD2. Trimming cost V 6 bases and J 2 bases; bases outside gene matches: 5. CDR3 length equals 15 residues. Per germline, CDR1 PRHDT and CDR2 FYEKMQ (reference sequence). CDR3: CASSSSGRAPYEQYF. In DNA, the CDR3 is TGTGCCAGCAGTTCTAGCGGGAGGGCCCCCTACGAGCAGTACTTC.